Here is one TCR beta chain with its context. Antigen: not known. This specimen comes from a study of cytomegalovirus exposure and HLA in healthy donors. Study conclusions and caveats: DRB1 had the most TCR associations and HLA-C the fewest, a later analysis found, with rates varying by HLA locus.

Germline V gives CDR1 ENHRY, CDR2 SYGVKD. V lost 4 bases to trimming and J lost 1 base, with 19 bases between them. The CDR3 is 17 amino acids. Primers for the PCR totalled 60 Vbeta and 13 Jbeta. Original processing notes: A later analysis counted 65 million to 95 million unique TCR beta chains, some 12 million shared. The data were produced by immunoSEQ multiplex PCR, yet TCRdb's version contains in-frame clones alone and is incomplete. The V and J calls and the clone size are those of that table, but D and trimming were determined from the DNA. The repertoire holds 120,000 or so clones, with around 72% as singletons.

Sequences were obtained from PBMCs. The chain couples TRBV10-3 to TRBJ1-2, with D possibly TRBD1 on 6 matching bases. The receptor was derived from a man aged 25-40 years in good health and CMV-seronegative. CDR3 residues: CAISVDSQLRDNYGYTF. CDR3 nucleotides: TGTGCCATCAGTGTGGACAGTCAGCTAAGGGATAACTATGGCTACACCTTC.